The 29 T cell receptor beta chains in this list originate from one sample, sequenced in a study of shared clonotypes between healthy human individuals. TCRdb's copy holds only in-frame clones and misses some; the assay was immunoSEQ multiplex PCR. Here the sample spans a few million clones, around 94% being singletons. The material sequenced was naive CD4+ T cells sorted from blood. Subset here: CD45RA+ positively selected. The origin of the receptors is a man aged 18 to 29 in good health.

There are a few counts of this clone. V gene TRBV30 combines with J gene TRBJ1-1, with a possible D match to TRBD1 (6 bases). V lost 2 bases and J 5 bases, leaving 15 bases between the germline ends. The CDR3 has 14 residues. Looked up from germline, CDR1 is GTSNPN and CDR2 is SVGIG (reference sequence). This CDR3 is CAWSRQVGVTEAFF. Here the CDR3 DNA reads TGTGCCTGGAGTCGACAGGTGGGGGTTACTGAAGCTTTCTTT.

This chain links TRBV5-4 with TRBJ2-7, with 10 bases matching TRBD2. The germline V gene encodes CDR1 SGHNT and CDR2 YYREEE (reference sequence). The V and J ends lost 4 bases and 0 bases, in that order; junction bases with no gene match: 7. The CDR3 sequence is 16 residues long. DNA of the CDR3: TGTGCCAGCAGCAAAACTAGCGGGGCCACCTCCTACGAGCAGTACTTC. As protein: CASSKTSGATSYEQYF.

This chain joins TRBV11-2 and TRBJ1-1; TRBD1 might be the D (6 bases). Trimming took off 7 bases at V and 4 bases at J, with 13 bases between the two ends. The CDR3 is 13 residues long. The germline V gene encodes CDR1 SGHAT and CDR2 FQNNGV. The CDR3 loop reads CASTPSRGTEAFF. The CDR3 bases are TGTGCCAGCACCCCTAGCAGGGGCACTGAAGCTTTCTTT.

V is TRBV11-2 and J is TRBJ1-3; unclear D gene. This CDR3 contains 16 residues. CDR1 and CDR2 (germline): SGHAT, FQNNGV. V gave up 3 bases and J gave up 0 bases, with 12 bases separating them. The CDR3 sequence: CASSFFLESSGNTIYF. The CDR3 DNA sequence: TGTGCCAGCAGCTTTTTTTTAGAGAGCTCTGGAAACACCATATATTTT.

The chain joins TRBV21-1 to TRBJ2-3. TRBV21-1 has pseudogene status. The CDR3 covers 15 residues. Here the CDR3 reads CASSKVRGRTDTQYF. The CDR3 bases are TGTGCCAGCAGCAAAGTAAGGGGACGCACAGATACGCAGTATTTT.

A remark on this clone: This CDR3 is missing its conserved last phenylalanine or tryptophan, likely due to a read error. No DNA is shown, since the ends of the CDR3 on it are uncertain; the CDR3 is the one TCRdb lists. This chain links TRBV12-2 with TRBJ2-7; the table gives TRBD2 as D, unverified against the DNA. TRBV12-2 corresponds to a pseudogene. From its first to its last residue, the CDR3 has 12 amino acids. Here the CDR3 reads CASRLGRRRTLR.

V gene TRBV9 combines with J gene TRBJ1-2, with 9 bases matching TRBD1. This CDR3 contains 15 residues. Trimming took 0 bases from V and 8 from J; bases not matched to a gene: 8. The V gene's germline CDR1 is SGDLS and CDR2 YYNGEE. CDR3 sequence (DNA): TGTGCCAGCAGCGTAGTAGGTGGGACAGGGACCGGCTACACCTTC. It translates to CASSVVGGTGTGYTF.

The chain has TRBV6-1 and TRBJ1-1; D ambiguous. V was trimmed by 10 bases and J by 6 bases, leaving 12 bases between them. The CDR3 runs 11 residues. CDR1 is MNHNS, CDR2 SASEGT, per germline. The CDR3 sequence is CATTLPPEAFF. In nucleotides, the CDR3 is TGTGCCACCACCTTACCCCCTGAAGCTTTCTTT.

V is TRBV10-3 and J is TRBJ1-2; maybe TRBD1 (5 bases). CDR1 is ENHRY and CDR2 is SYGVKD in the germline V gene. The CDR3 runs to 15 residues. V lost 0 bases and J lost 1, with 9 bases in between. The CDR3 DNA follows: TGTGCCATCAGTGAGTCGGAAGGGGTTAACTATGGCTACACCTTC. Translating it yields CAISESEGVNYGYTF.

The gene calls are TRBV19 and TRBJ2-7; 9 bases align to TRBD1. With V trimmed by 5 bases and J by 6 bases, 8 bases remained unmatched. The CDR3 spans 14 residues. CDR1 is LNHDA, CDR2 SQIVND, per germline (reference sequence). The CDR3 protein is CASSRTGVESEQYF. CDR3 bases: TGTGCCAGTAGTCGGACAGGGGTAGAATCCGAGCAGTACTTC. Full variable domain (outside the CDR3, taken from reference TRBV19 and TRBJ2-7): DGGITQSPKYLFRKEGQNVTLSCEQNLNHDAMYWYRQDPGQGLRLIYYSQIVNDFQKGDIAEGYSVSREKKESFPLTVTSAQKNPTAFYLCASSRTGVESEQYFGPGTRLTVT.

The chain employs TRBV29-1 and TRBJ2-1; 7 bases are shared with TRBD2. The CDR3 is made up of 14 amino acids. Germline V lookup: CDR1 SQVTM, CDR2 ANQGSEA. J gave up 8 bases and V 1 base, and 8 bases lay outside the gene matches. This CDR3 reads CSVEGLAGEDEQFF. CDR3 in DNA: TGCAGCGTTGAAGGGCTCGCGGGGGAGGATGAGCAGTTCTTC.

The chain uses TRBV15 and TRBJ2-7; weak D call: TRBD1 (5 bases). Germline values: CDR1 LNHNV, CDR2 YYDKDF (reference sequence). There are 15 residues in the CDR3. The V and J ends lost 0 bases and 1 base respectively, with 10 bases between them. The chain's CDR3 is CATSRDRVVSYEQYF. The CDR3, as DNA: TGTGCCACCAGCAGAGACAGGGTAGTTTCCTACGAGCAGTACTTC.

This clone was picked up one time. The chain's CDR3 is CASSDGTLRINEQFF. CDR3 DNA sequence: TGTGCCAGCAGTGACGGGACCCTTCGAATCAATGAGCAGTTCTTC. The chain combines TRBV6-1 with TRBJ2-1; the D gene could be TRBD1 or TRBD2 (5 bases each). Germline lookup yields CDR1 MNHNS and CDR2 SASEGT. The CDR3 contains 15 residues. V was trimmed by 3 bases and J by 6 bases, leaving 15 bases between them.

The chain joins TRBV5-1 to TRBJ2-2; 10 nucleotides agree with TRBD2. The length of the CDR3 is 15 residues. Germline V CDR1 and CDR2: SGHRS, YFSETQ. Unmatched junction bases numbered 7, after V lost 4 bases and J lost 7 bases. The CDR3 DNA follows: TGCGCCAGCAGCCCGACTAGCGGGTTGGGCGGGGAGCTGTTTTTT. Translated: CASSPTSGLGGELFF.

V and J are TRBV6-5 and TRBJ2-1; D possibly matches TRBD1 or TRBD2 (6 bases each). The germline gives CDR1 MNHEY, CDR2 SVGAGI. Trimming removed 4 bases at V and 5 bases at J, with 12 bases between. CDR3 length: 14 residues. The chain's CDR3 is CASSSKGGNNEQFF. CDR3 bases: TGTGCCAGCAGTTCCAAGGGGGGAAACAATGAGCAGTTCTTC.

The J gene is TRBJ2-1, the V gene TRBV10-3; 8 bases are a match to TRBD2. Germline V gene data show CDR1 as ENHRY and CDR2 as SYGVKD. Trimming at V came to 2 bases and at J to 9 bases, leaving 9 bases not matched to a gene. The CDR3 is 15 residues long. The CDR3 sequence: CAISEGPGLGGEQFF. CDR3 nucleotides: TGTGCCATCAGTGAGGGGCCGGGACTAGGGGGTGAGCAGTTCTTC.

The V and J genes are TRBV10-1 and TRBJ2-3, with TRBD1 identical over 7 bases. Trimming cost V 0 bases and J 1 base; bases outside gene matches: 1. Germline V gene data show CDR1 as WNHNN and CDR2 as SYGVQD (reference sequence). This CDR3 region has 15 residues. The CDR3 nucleotides read TGCGCCAGCAGTGAGTCGGGGACAGGCACAGATACGCAGTATTTT. Its translation: CASSESGTGTDTQYF.

Concerning this clone: At the DNA level, this CDR3 is encoded by other sequences in the same sample as well. V and J are TRBV19 and TRBJ2-7; D tentatively fits TRBD1 or TRBD2 (5 bases each). V was trimmed by 9 bases and J by 1 base, leaving 13 bases between them. Per germline, CDR1 LNHDA and CDR2 SQIVND (reference sequence). The CDR3 covers 13 residues. CDR3 nucleotides: TGTGCCAGCTCCGGGACGGGATCCTACGAGCAGTACTTC. Its translation: CASSGTGSYEQYF. Using reference TRBV19 and TRBJ2-7 for the parts outside the CDR3, the full variable domain is DGGITQSPKYLFRKEGQNVTLSCEQNLNHDAMYWYRQDPGQGLRLIYYSQIVNDFQKGDIAEGYSVSREKKESFPLTVTSAQKNPTAFYLCASSGTGSYEQYFGPGTRLTVT.

This rearrangement joins TRBV11-2 to TRBJ1-2; 9 nucleotides align to TRBD1. Per the germline V gene, CDR1 is SGHAT and CDR2 is FQNNGV. The junction had 12 bases not matched to a gene; V was cut back by 5 bases and J by 8 bases. This CDR3 comprises 15 residues. The DNA for the CDR3 is TGTGCCAGCAGCAGTCGGGACAGGGTATGGAGCGGCTACACCTTC. Translating gives CASSSRDRVWSGYTF.

V is TRBV5-1 and J is TRBJ1-6; 9 bases fit TRBD1. The CDR3 totals 17 residues. Germline lookup yields CDR1 SGHRS and CDR2 YFSETQ. V was pared by 1 base and J by 12 bases, with 14 bases of the junction left unmatched. The CDR3 spells CASSLLFVGTGSEPLHF. CDR3 nucleotide sequence: TGCGCCAGCAGCTTGCTATTTGTCGGGACAGGGTCGGAACCCCTCCACTTT.

Comments on this clone: The same CDR3 also results from other DNA sequences found in this sample. The chain couples TRBV7-9 to TRBJ2-3; D unresolved. Deletions cut 3 bases from V and 3 bases from J, with 1 base between. Germline-derived CDR1 and CDR2 are SEHNR and FQNEAQ (reference sequence). The CDR3 has 11 amino acids. The CDR3 nucleotides read TGTGCCAGCAGCTTGACAGATACGCAGTATTTT. This translates into CASSLTDTQYF. Drawing the rest from reference TRBV7-9 and TRBJ2-3, the complete variable domain is DTGVSQNPRHKITKRGQNVTFRCDPISEHNRLYWYRQTLGQGPEFLTYFQNEAQLEKSRLLSDRFSAERPKGSFSTLEIQRTEQGDSAMYLCASSLTDTQYFGPGTRLTVL.

The chain employs TRBV19 and TRBJ1-2, with D possibly TRBD1 on 6 matching bases. V was pared by 6 bases and J by 4 bases, with 9 bases between. Germline values: CDR1 LNHDA, CDR2 SQIVND (reference sequence). This CDR3 spans 12 amino acids. The CDR3 sequence: CASRGTLYGYTF. CDR3 nucleotide sequence: TGTGCCAGTAGGGGGACACTCTATGGCTACACCTTC.

This chain joins TRBV10-3 and TRBJ2-7; TRBD2 matches at 11 bases. CDR1 and CDR2 from the germline V gene are ENHRY and SYGVKD. This CDR3 is 14 amino acids long. V trimming: 6 bases; J trimming: 4 bases; junction bases outside the gene matches: 5. CDR3 coding DNA: TGTGCCATCAGCCAACTAGCGGGGGAGTACGAGCAGTACTTC. This codes for CAISQLAGEYEQYF.

V and J are TRBV2 and TRBJ1-6; D unclear. There are 14 residues in the CDR3. V was cut by 2 bases and J by 5 bases, with 7 bases left in between. The germline V gene has CDR1 SNHLY and CDR2 FYNNEI. CDR3 nucleotide sequence: TGTGCCAGCAGTGAAAGGCGGAATAATTCACCCCTCCACTTT. Translated: CASSERRNNSPLHF.

The genes are TRBV7-2 and TRBJ2-7, with D perhaps TRBD1 or TRBD2 (5 bases each). V was clipped by 3 bases and J by 0 bases, with 12 bases between them. There are 15 residues in the CDR3. In germline, CDR1 is SGHTA, CDR2 FQGNSA. The CDR3 reads CASSFGASGSYEQYF. The CDR3, as DNA: TGTGCCAGCAGCTTTGGGGCGAGCGGCTCCTACGAGCAGTACTTC.

Only one count was recorded for this clone. This chain connects TRBV10-2 to TRBJ2-4, with 7 positions matching TRBD2. CDR1 and CDR2 (germline): WSHSY, SAAADI. Trimming removed 10 bases from V and 5 bases from J; junction bases left unmatched: 5. The CDR3 covers 12 residues. The CDR3 sequence is CATQGGENIQYF. CDR3 sequence (DNA): TGCGCCACCCAGGGAGGGGAAAACATTCAGTACTTC.

The chain employs TRBV5-4 and TRBJ2-3, with D perhaps TRBD2 (6 bases). This CDR3 region has 14 residues. Germline assignment: CDR1 SGHNT and CDR2 YYREEE (reference sequence). Trimming shortened V by 8 bases and J by 4 bases, and 17 bases separated the two germline ends. The CDR3 spells CASRESGYSDTQYF. The DNA for the CDR3 is TGTGCCAGTCGGGAGTCAGGGTACTCAGATACGCAGTATTTT.

The genes are TRBV2 and TRBJ1-4; D gene unclear. Between the trimmed V and J ends, which lost 5 bases and 5 bases, there was a span of 18 bases. The CDR3 is made up of 16 amino acids. Germline loops: CDR1 SNHLY, CDR2 FYNNEI. CDR3 in DNA: TGTGCCAGCAGTTTAAAGACTGTTCTCGGGAATGAAAAACTGTTTTTT. It yields the protein CASSLKTVLGNEKLFF. Using reference TRBV2 and TRBJ1-4 for the parts outside the CDR3, the full variable domain is EPEVTQTPSHQVTQMGQEVILRCVPISNHLYFYWYRQILGQKVEFLVSFYNNEISEKSEIFDDQFSVERPDGSNFTLKIRSTKLEDSAMYFCASSLKTVLGNEKLFFGSGTQLSVL.

The table lists this clone with a count of one. The chain has TRBV29-1 and TRBJ2-5; 12 bases match TRBD2. The end of the DNA fits TRBJ2-7 better, so the J call may be wrong. The CDR3 spans 15 residues. From germline, CDR1 is SQVTM and CDR2 ANQGSEA. CDR3 sequence reads: CSVGQTSGGFYEQYF. The CDR3 nucleotides read TGCAGCGTTGGCCAGACTAGCGGGGGCTTCTACGAGCAGTACTTC.